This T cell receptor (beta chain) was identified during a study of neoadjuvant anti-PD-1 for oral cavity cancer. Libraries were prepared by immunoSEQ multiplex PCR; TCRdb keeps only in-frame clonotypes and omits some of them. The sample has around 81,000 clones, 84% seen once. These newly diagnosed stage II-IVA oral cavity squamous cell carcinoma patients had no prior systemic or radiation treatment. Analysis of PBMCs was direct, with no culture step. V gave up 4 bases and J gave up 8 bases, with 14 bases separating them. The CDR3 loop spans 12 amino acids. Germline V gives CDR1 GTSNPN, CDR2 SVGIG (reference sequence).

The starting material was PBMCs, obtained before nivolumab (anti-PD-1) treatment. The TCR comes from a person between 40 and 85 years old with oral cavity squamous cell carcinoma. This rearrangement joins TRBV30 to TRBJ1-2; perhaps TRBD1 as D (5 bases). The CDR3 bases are TGTGCCTGGACAGGGTTAAAAGGGGGCTACACCTTC. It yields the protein CAWTGLKGGYTF. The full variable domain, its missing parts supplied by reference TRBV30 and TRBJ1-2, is SQTIHQWPATLVQPVGSPLSLECTVEGTSNPNLYWYRQAAGRGLQLLFYSVGIGQISSEVPQNLSASRPQDRQFILSSKKLLLSDSGFYLCAWTGLKGGYTFGSGTRLTVV.